This T cell receptor beta chain was captured in a study of T-cell memory formation after mild COVID-19. Study-wide background: The two donors had largely donor-specific TCR clusters. Study-level findings and limits: Contracting CD4+ clones sat mainly in CM and EM; CD8+ in EMRA. Clones contracting across day 15 to 85 had a balanced CD4/CD8 profile; later expanding clones leaned CD4+.

One entry per CDR3 protein, called by TCRdb with MiXCR from the 5' RACE reads. The table includes around 200,000 distinct CDR3 sequences, 25% to 35% detected once. CDR1 MNHEY and CDR2 SVGAGI come from the germline V gene. The V gene lost 2 bases and the J gene lost 1 base, with 5 bases spanning the gap. The CDR3 contains 13 residues. On this clonotype: Its antigen is unknown.

The source is an adult woman who had mild COVID-19 (a few samples of this study predate the infection). Cell type and time point are not known. The rearrangement links TRBV6-5 to TRBJ1-1; D uncertain. Sequences were obtained from PBMCs or a T cell subset sorted from them (not recorded which). The DNA of the CDR3 is TGTGCCAGCAGTTACGAGAGGAACACTGAAGCTTTCTTT. This gives the protein CASSYERNTEAFF.